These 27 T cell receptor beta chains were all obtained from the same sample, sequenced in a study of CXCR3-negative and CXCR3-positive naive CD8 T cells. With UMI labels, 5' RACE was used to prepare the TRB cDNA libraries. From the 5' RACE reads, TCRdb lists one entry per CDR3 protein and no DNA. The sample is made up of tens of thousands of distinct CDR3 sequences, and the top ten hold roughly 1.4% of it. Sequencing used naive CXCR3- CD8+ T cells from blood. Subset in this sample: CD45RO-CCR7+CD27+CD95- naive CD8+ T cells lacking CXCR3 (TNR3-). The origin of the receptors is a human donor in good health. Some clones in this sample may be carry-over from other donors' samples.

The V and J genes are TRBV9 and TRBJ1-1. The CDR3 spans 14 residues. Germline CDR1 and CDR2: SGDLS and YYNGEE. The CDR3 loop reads CASSPSGASTEAFF.

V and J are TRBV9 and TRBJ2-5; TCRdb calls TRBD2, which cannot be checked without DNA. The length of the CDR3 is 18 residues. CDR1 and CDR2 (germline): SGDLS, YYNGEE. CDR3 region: CASSVDVSASVREETQYF.

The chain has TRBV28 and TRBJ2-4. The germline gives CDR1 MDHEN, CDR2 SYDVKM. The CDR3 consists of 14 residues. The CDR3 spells CASSLGLAKNIQYF.

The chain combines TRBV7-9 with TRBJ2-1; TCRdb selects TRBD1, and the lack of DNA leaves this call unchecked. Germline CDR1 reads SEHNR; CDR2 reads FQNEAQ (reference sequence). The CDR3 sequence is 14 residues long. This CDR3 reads CASSLVIQGNEQFF.

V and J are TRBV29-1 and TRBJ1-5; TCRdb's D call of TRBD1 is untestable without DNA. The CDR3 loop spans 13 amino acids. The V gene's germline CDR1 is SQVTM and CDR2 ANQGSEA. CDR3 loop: CSVPGTGLQPQHF.

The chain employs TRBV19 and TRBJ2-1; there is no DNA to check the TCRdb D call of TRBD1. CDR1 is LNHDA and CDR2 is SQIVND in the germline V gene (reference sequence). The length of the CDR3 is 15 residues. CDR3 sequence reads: CASSTDRGDYNEQFF.

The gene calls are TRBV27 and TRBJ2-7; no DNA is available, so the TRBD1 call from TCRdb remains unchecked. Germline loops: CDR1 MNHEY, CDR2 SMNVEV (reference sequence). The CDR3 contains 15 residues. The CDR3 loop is CASSWGQGEGYEQYF.

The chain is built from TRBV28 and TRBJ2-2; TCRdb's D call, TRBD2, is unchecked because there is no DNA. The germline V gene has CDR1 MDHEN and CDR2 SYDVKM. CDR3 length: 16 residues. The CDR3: CASSFPSGLPTGELFF.

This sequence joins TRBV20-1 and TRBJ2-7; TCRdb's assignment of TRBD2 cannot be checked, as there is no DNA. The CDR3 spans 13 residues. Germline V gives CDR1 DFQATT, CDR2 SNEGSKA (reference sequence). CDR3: CSARGSGDYEQYF.

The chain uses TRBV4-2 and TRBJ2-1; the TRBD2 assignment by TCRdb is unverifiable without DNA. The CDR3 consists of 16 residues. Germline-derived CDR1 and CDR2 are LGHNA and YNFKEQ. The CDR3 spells CASSQEASGGYNEQFF.

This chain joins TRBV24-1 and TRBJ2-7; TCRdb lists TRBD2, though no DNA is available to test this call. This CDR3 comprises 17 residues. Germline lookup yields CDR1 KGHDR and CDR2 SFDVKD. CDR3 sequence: CATSDLKAGPFSYEQYF.

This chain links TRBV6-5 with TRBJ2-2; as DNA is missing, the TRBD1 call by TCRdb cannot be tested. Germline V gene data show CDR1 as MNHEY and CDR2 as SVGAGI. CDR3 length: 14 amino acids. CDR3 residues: CASSGDTNTGELFF.

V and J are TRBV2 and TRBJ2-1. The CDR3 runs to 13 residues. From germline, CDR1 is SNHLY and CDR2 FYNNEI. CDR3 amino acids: CASSEASYNEQFF.

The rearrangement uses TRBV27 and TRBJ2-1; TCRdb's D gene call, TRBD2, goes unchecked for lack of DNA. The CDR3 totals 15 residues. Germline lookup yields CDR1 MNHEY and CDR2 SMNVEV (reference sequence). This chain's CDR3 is CASSPLTSGRAEQFF.

The CDR3 loop reads CSVGGDFGYEQYF. The rearrangement joins TRBV29-1 to TRBJ2-7; TCRdb returns TRBD2, unconfirmable since there is no DNA. The CDR3 length is 13 residues. From germline, CDR1 is SQVTM and CDR2 ANQGSEA.

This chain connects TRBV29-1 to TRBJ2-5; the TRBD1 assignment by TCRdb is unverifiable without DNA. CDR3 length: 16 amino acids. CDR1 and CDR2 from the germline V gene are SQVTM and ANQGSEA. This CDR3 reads CSVEREGGGWQETQYF.

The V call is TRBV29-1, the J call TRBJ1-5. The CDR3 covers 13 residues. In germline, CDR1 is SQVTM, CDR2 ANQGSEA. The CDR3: CSVVEGSNQPQHF.

This CDR3 reads CASSPDKETQYF. The J gene is TRBJ2-5, the V gene TRBV18. CDR1 is KGHSH and CDR2 is LQKENI in the germline V gene. The length of the CDR3 is 12 residues.

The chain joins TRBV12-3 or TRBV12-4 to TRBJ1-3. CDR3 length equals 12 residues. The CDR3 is CASSLVGNTIYF.

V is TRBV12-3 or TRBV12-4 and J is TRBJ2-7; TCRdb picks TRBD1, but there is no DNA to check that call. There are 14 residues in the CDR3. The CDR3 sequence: CASGAGLGIYEQYF.

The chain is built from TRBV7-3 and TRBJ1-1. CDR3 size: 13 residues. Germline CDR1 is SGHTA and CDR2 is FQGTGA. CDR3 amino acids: CASSPVRGTEAFF.

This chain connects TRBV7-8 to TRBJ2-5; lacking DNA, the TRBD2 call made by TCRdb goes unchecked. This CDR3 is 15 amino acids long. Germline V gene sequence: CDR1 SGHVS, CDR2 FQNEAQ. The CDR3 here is CASILSGRVQETQYF.

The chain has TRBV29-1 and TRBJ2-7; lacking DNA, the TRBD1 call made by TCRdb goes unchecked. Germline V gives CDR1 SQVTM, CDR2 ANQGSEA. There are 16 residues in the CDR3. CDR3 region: CSVRVPVPREPYEQYF.

The CDR3 here is CAAKGGNTEAFF. V is TRBV4-2 and J is TRBJ1-1; TCRdb selects TRBD1, and the lack of DNA leaves this call unchecked. CDR3 length: 12 amino acids. Germline-derived CDR1 and CDR2 are LGHNA and YNFKEQ.

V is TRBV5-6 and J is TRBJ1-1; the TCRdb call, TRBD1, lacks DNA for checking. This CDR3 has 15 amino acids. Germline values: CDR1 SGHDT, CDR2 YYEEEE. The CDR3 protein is CASSLGARIYTEAFF.

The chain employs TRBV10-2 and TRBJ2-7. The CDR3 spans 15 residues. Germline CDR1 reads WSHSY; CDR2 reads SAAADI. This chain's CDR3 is CASSEVGVGTHEQYF.

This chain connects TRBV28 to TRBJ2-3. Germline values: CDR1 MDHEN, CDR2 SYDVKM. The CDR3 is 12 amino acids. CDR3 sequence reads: CASSFRSDTQYF.